This T cell receptor (beta chain) is drawn from a study of early T cells in non-severe SARS-CoV-2 infection. This clonotype was observed a few times. Between the trimmed V and J ends, which lost 1 base and 2 bases, there was a span of 4 bases. The CDR3 runs to 13 residues. Per germline, CDR1 SGHNT and CDR2 YENEEA. From the 5' RACE reads, TCRdb called clonotypes with MiXCR, one entry per CDR3 protein. In the table there are around 92,000 distinct CDR3 sequences, more than 9.5% of which are singletons. Sample: whole blood. The sequence was collected from an adult who was a healthcare worker with PCR-confirmed SARS-CoV-2 infection or an uninfected control (not recorded which). V usage is TRBV11-3 and J usage is TRBJ2-3; D gene unclear. The CDR3 sequence: CASSLGNTDTQYF. CDR3 coding DNA: TGTGCCAGCAGCTTAGGGAACACAGATACGCAGTATTTT.